These 19 T cell receptor beta chains came from one sample sequenced in a study of cytomegalovirus exposure and HLA in healthy donors. The PCR used 60 Vbeta and 13 Jbeta primers. The method was immunoSEQ multiplex PCR; TCRdb's version includes in-frame clones alone and lacks a portion of them. The sample carries 200,000 to 250,000 clones, 80% to 85% recorded once. The sample was PBMCs. These receptors were obtained from a woman in her thirties or forties in good health and CMV-seronegative.

This chain links TRBV10-3 with TRBJ2-1; 7 bases are shared with TRBD1. Germline CDR1 reads ENHRY; CDR2 reads SYGVKD. Trimming took 4 bases from V and 2 from J; bases not matched to a gene: 2. The CDR3 extends over 14 amino acids. The CDR3 nucleotides are TGTGCCATCAGTGGACAGGGCCCCTACAATGAGCAGTTCTTC. Translating it yields CAISGQGPYNEQFF.

This chain connects TRBV6-6 to TRBJ2-1; 9 positions agree with TRBD1. Germline V gives CDR1 MNHNY, CDR2 SVGAGI (reference sequence). After removal of 7 bases from V and 4 bases from J, the junction contained 8 bases not matched to a gene. CDR3 length equals 15 residues. CDR3 loop: CASNLGQGIYNEQFF. Written as DNA, the CDR3 is TGTGCCAGCAACCTAGGACAGGGGATATACAATGAGCAGTTCTTC.

The chain recombines TRBV10-1 with TRBJ1-1, with D tentatively TRBD1 (5 bases). Deletions cut 0 bases from V and 5 bases from J, with 10 bases between. Germline assignment: CDR1 WNHNN and CDR2 SYGVQD (reference sequence). The CDR3 length is 14 residues. The CDR3 nucleotides are TGCGCCAGCAGTGAGTCAGGGGTCGGAACTGAAGCTTTCTTT. Its protein product is CASSESGVGTEAFF.

This chain connects TRBV5-1 to TRBJ1-2; the match to TRBD1 covers 9 bases. Germline lookup yields CDR1 SGHRS and CDR2 YFSETQ. V shed 0 bases and J 2 bases; nucleotides not matched to a gene: 8. The CDR3 covers 17 residues. The chain's CDR3 is CASSLDGTGTLNYGYTF. DNA of the CDR3: TGCGCCAGCAGCTTGGATGGGACAGGGACCCTCAACTATGGCTACACCTTC.

The gene calls are TRBV15 and TRBJ1-1, with D possibly matching TRBD1 (6 bases). The CDR3 has 15 residues. Germline-derived CDR1 and CDR2 are LNHNV and YYDKDF (reference sequence). Trimming shortened V by 0 bases and J by 0 bases, and 8 bases separated the two germline ends. The CDR3 region is CATSREGGVNTEAFF. In DNA form, the CDR3 reads TGTGCCACCAGCAGAGAAGGGGGGGTGAACACTGAAGCTTTCTTT. Supplemented by reference TRBV15 and TRBJ1-1, the full variable domain reads DAMVIQNPRYQVTQFGKPVTLSCSQTLNHNVMYWYQQKSSQAPKLLFHYYDKDFNNEADTPDNFQSRRPNTSFCFLDIRSPGLGDTAMYLCATSREGGVNTEAFFGQGTRLTVV.

This clone is a singleton in its sample. The chain is built from TRBV5-1 and TRBJ2-3; D not resolved. The CDR3 length is 12 residues. V gave up 0 bases and J gave up 7 bases, with 6 bases separating them. Per germline, CDR1 SGHRS and CDR2 YFSETQ. CDR3 in amino acids: CASSLDEHTQYF. CDR3 nucleotide sequence: TGCGCCAGCAGCTTGGACGAGCATACGCAGTATTTT.

The chain employs TRBV11-2 and TRBJ2-1, with a possible D match to TRBD2 (5 bases). Deletions cut 3 bases from V and 15 bases from J, with 15 bases between. This CDR3 has 12 amino acids. CDR1 is SGHAT, CDR2 FQNNGV, per germline. The CDR3 sequence: CASSFQSSRVFF. The CDR3, as DNA: TGTGCCAGCAGCTTTCAATCTAGCCGTGTGTTCTTC.

The rearrangement joins TRBV6-6 to TRBJ2-3; TRBD2 agrees at 7 bases. The CDR3 loop spans 16 amino acids. V was pared by 5 bases and J by 6 bases, with 14 bases of the junction left unmatched. Germline CDR1 is MNHNY and CDR2 is SVGAGI (reference sequence). The CDR3 DNA is TGTGCCAGCAGTGCGGCGGGACTAACAGTGCGGGATACGCAGTATTTT. The encoded protein is CASSAAGLTVRDTQYF.

The gene calls are TRBV19 and TRBJ1-5; 8 nucleotides align to TRBD1. The CDR3 is 14 amino acids. V was pared by 6 bases and J by 6 bases, with 7 bases of the junction left unmatched. Germline values: CDR1 LNHDA, CDR2 SQIVND (reference sequence). The CDR3 DNA is TGTGCCAGTAGCTATTCCAGGGGGCCTCAGCCCCAGCATTTT. Translating gives CASSYSRGPQPQHF.

This chain links TRBV5-1 with TRBJ2-3; TRBD2 aligns across 7 bases. V lost 6 bases, J lost 6 bases, and 13 bases stayed unmatched. The CDR3 has 15 amino acids. Germline assignment: CDR1 SGHRS and CDR2 YFSETQ. CDR3 bases: TGCGCCAGCACGAGGAGCGGGATAGCGGGTGATACGCAGTATTTT. Translated: CASTRSGIAGDTQYF.

This rearrangement joins TRBV5-1 to TRBJ2-1; no definite D call. V lost 3 bases and J lost 4, with 14 bases in between. Germline assignment: CDR1 SGHRS and CDR2 YFSETQ. The CDR3 runs to 15 residues. The DNA of the CDR3 is TGCGCCAGCAGCTCGATGAAGAAGCCTTACAATGAGCAGTTCTTC. Encoded protein: CASSSMKKPYNEQFF.

The CDR3 loop is CASSLVYSANTGELFF. The CDR3 DNA reads as TGCGCCAGCAGCTTGGTATACTCCGCGAACACCGGGGAGCTGTTTTTT. The chain couples TRBV5-1 to TRBJ2-2; D is unclear. The germline V gene has CDR1 SGHRS and CDR2 YFSETQ. The CDR3 runs 16 residues. V lost 0 bases, J lost 0 bases, and 9 bases lay in between.

The chain joins TRBV14 to TRBJ2-5, with TRBD2 matching over 7 bases. V shed 5 bases and J 5 bases; nucleotides not matched to a gene: 17. The CDR3 has 17 amino acids. CDR1 and CDR2 (germline): SGHDN, FVKESK. The CDR3 spells CASSKNLAVNDRETQYF. CDR3 DNA sequence: TGTGCCAGCAGCAAGAATCTAGCGGTCAACGACCGGGAGACCCAGTACTTC.

The rearrangement joins TRBV7-7 to TRBJ2-6; 9 bases agree with TRBD1. Per the germline V gene, CDR1 is SSHAT and CDR2 is FNYEAQ (reference sequence). The CDR3 runs 19 residues. The trim removed 5 bases at V and 2 bases at J, leaving 13 bases unmatched. Here the CDR3 reads CASSLRTGASFTGANVLTF. The CDR3, as DNA: TGTGCCAGCAGCCTAAGGACAGGGGCGAGCTTCACTGGGGCCAACGTCCTGACTTTC.

This chain joins TRBV5-1 and TRBJ2-7; TRBD2 aligns across 9 bases. V lost 1 base and J lost 2; bases outside the gene matches: 10. CDR3 length equals 17 residues. CDR1 SGHRS and CDR2 YFSETQ come from the germline V gene. CDR3 residues: CASSLWPSGISPYEQYF. The CDR3 bases are TGCGCCAGCAGCTTGTGGCCTAGCGGGATCAGCCCCTACGAGCAGTACTTC.

Comments on this clone: Additional DNA sequences in this sample encode the identical CDR3. The V and J genes are TRBV5-6 and TRBJ1-5, with D hard to call. This CDR3 is built from 13 residues. The germline CDR1 and CDR2 sequences are SGHDT and YYEEEE. Between the trimmed V and J ends, which lost 0 bases and 5 bases, there was a span of 6 bases. The CDR3 spells CASSLGEDQPQHF. For the CDR3, the DNA is TGTGCCAGCAGCTTGGGTGAGGATCAGCCCCAGCATTTT.

The chain couples TRBV5-1 to TRBJ1-2, with D unresolved. The CDR3 length is 12 residues. The germline gives CDR1 SGHRS, CDR2 YFSETQ. Trimming took 3 bases from V and 4 from J, leaving 7 bases between them. The CDR3 loop is CASSSPSYGYTF. CDR3 DNA sequence: TGCGCCAGCAGCTCTCCCAGCTATGGCTACACCTTC.

This clone showed up just once. The chain joins TRBV2 to TRBJ1-4; D may be TRBD1 (6 bases). The CDR3 contains 15 residues. Germline V lookup: CDR1 SNHLY, CDR2 FYNNEI. V dropped 7 bases and J dropped 1 base, with 13 bases sitting between them. The DNA for the CDR3 is TGTGCCAGCAAGATCGACAGGCGAACTAATGAAAAACTGTTTTTT. Protein sequence: CASKIDRRTNEKLFF.

The rearrangement links TRBV7-9 to TRBJ2-2; 11 bases line up with TRBD1. Germline V CDR1 and CDR2: SEHNR, FQNEAQ (reference sequence). The CDR3 has 15 residues. After removal of 5 bases from V and 4 bases from J, the junction contained 3 bases not matched to a gene. The CDR3 nucleotides read TGTGCCAGCAGCCCCGGGACAGGGGGCACCGGGGAGCTGTTTTTT. Translated, it gives CASSPGTGGTGELFF.